Each of the 31 T cell receptor beta chains below was sequenced from the same sample in a study of neurological immune-mediated disorders (dated by TCRdb to the late 2010s). What this sample's time point label stands for: longitudinal time-point 1 (baseline). Libraries were prepared through 5' RACE. Sequencing was carried out with an Illumina HiSeq 2500. Starting from the raw public reads, TCRdb applied fastp trimming at Q25, assembled clones with MiXCR and retained in-frame beta chains. Each record represents a unique CDR3 protein, reported with the most common genes and DNA among its rows. The sample includes over 55,000 distinct CDR3 sequences, with 10% to 13% observed a single time. The top ten clonotypes cover approximately 9.7% of the sample. Sequencing used PBMCs. These receptors were obtained from a man aged 25-45 years in good health.

The sample holds many counts of this clonotype. The CDR3 region has the DNA TGTGCCAGCAGCTTAGCATACTCTAGCACAGATACGCAGTATTTT. The encoded protein is CASSLAYSSTDTQYF. The chain has TRBV7-2 and TRBJ2-3; D is unclear. Looked up from germline, CDR1 is SGHTA and CDR2 is FQGNSA. V was shortened by 0 bases and J by 0 bases, with 7 bases between the two germline ends. This CDR3 is 15 amino acids long.

The sample holds many counts of this clonotype. The chain couples TRBV18 to TRBJ1-1; D is ambiguous. Germline CDR1 KGHSH, CDR2 LQKENI. V dropped 2 bases and J dropped 1 base, with 8 bases sitting between them. The CDR3 totals 14 residues. The CDR3: CASSPMVSNTEAFF. In DNA, the CDR3 is TGTGCCAGCTCACCAATGGTTTCGAACACTGAAGCTTTCTTT.

In its sample, this clonotype was seen many times. The chain joins TRBV20-1 to TRBJ1-6; 7 bases are shared with TRBD1. CDR3 size: 15 residues. V lost 1 base, J lost 6 bases, and 6 bases stayed unmatched. Germline CDR1 and CDR2: DFQATT and SNEGSKA (reference sequence). The CDR3 loop is CSARVQGPANSPLHF. The CDR3, as DNA: TGCAGTGCTAGAGTACAGGGGCCAGCTAATTCACCCCTCCACTTT.

The rearrangement links TRBV5-1 to TRBJ2-3; no firm D call. Looked up from germline, CDR1 is SGHRS and CDR2 is YFSETQ. The CDR3 contains 12 residues. Trimming took off 4 bases at V and 2 bases at J, with 5 bases between the two ends. The CDR3 spells CASSLTTDTQYF. CDR3 coding DNA: TGCGCCAGCAGCCTAACCACAGATACGCAGTATTTT. The full variable domain, rest sourced from reference TRBV5-1 and TRBJ2-3, is KAGVTQTPRYLIKTRGQQVTLSCSPISGHRSVSWYQQTPGQGLQFLFEYFSETQRNKGNFPGRFSGRQFSNSRSEMNVSTLELGDSALYLCASSLTTDTQYFGPGTRLTVL.

In its sample, this clonotype was seen many times. This chain's CDR3 is CASKGGSRHQQYF. The CDR3 nucleotides read TGTGCCAGCAAAGGTGGCAGCCGGCATCAGCAGTACTTC. The chain recombines TRBV28 with TRBJ2-7; D remains unclear. Germline lookup yields CDR1 MDHEN and CDR2 SYDVKM. The V gene lost 7 bases and the J gene lost 8 bases, with 18 bases spanning the gap. The CDR3 extends over 13 amino acids.

Concerning this clonotype itself: With a much larger clone just one base away, this may be a read error. This chain links TRBV28 with TRBJ1-3; D may be TRBD1 (6 bases). V dropped 2 bases and J dropped 2 bases, with 16 bases sitting between them. The CDR3 sequence is 17 residues long. Germline V gives CDR1 MDHEN, CDR2 SYDVKM. This chain's CDR3 is CASSLRRGQVAGNTIYF. The CDR3, as DNA: TGTGCCAGCAGTTTAAGGCGGGGGCAAGTAGCTGGAAACACCATATATTTT.

Many counts were recorded for this clonotype. The chain has TRBV20-1 and TRBJ1-2, with TRBD1 as a possible D gene (5 bases). Trimming took off 5 bases at V and 2 bases at J, with 9 bases between the two ends. This CDR3 region has 12 residues. The germline CDR1 and CDR2 sequences are DFQATT and SNEGSKA (reference sequence). CDR3: CSAPWGNYGYTF. CDR3 in DNA: TGCAGTGCTCCCTGGGGGAACTATGGCTACACCTTC.

This clonotype was detected ten times or more. This chain uses TRBV5-1 with TRBJ1-1, with D perhaps TRBD1 (5 bases). Germline lookup yields CDR1 SGHRS and CDR2 YFSETQ. There are 14 residues in the CDR3. Between the trimmed V and J ends, which lost 0 bases and 3 bases, there was a span of 9 bases. In nucleotides, the CDR3 is TGCGCCAGCAGCTTGGGAGGACAATACACTGAAGCTTTCTTT. Translating it yields CASSLGGQYTEAFF.

The chain uses TRBV7-9 and TRBJ1-6, with 7 bases lining up with TRBD1. Looked up from germline, CDR1 is SEHNR and CDR2 is FQNEAQ (reference sequence). J was trimmed by 8 bases and V by 5 bases; bases with no gene match: 9. This CDR3 has 15 residues. The CDR3 spells CASSLTGFSDSPLHF. As DNA, the CDR3 is TGTGCCAGCAGCCTGACAGGGTTCTCGGATTCACCCCTCCACTTT. The full variable domain, its missing parts supplied by reference TRBV7-9 and TRBJ1-6, is DTGVSQNPRHKITKRGQNVTFRCDPISEHNRLYWYRQTLGQGPEFLTYFQNEAQLEKSRLLSDRFSAERPKGSFSTLEIQRTEQGDSAMYLCASSLTGFSDSPLHFGNGTRLTVT.

This clonotype was counted at least ten times. This sequence joins TRBV15 and TRBJ2-1; D remains ambiguous. The V gene lost 3 bases and the J gene lost 1 base, with 7 bases spanning the gap. The CDR3 is made up of 14 amino acids. Per germline, CDR1 LNHNV and CDR2 YYDKDF (reference sequence). The CDR3 sequence: CATSSHTSYNEQFF. The CDR3 DNA reads as TGTGCCACCAGCAGTCATACATCCTACAATGAGCAGTTCTTC.

V gene TRBV12-3 or TRBV12-4 combines with J gene TRBJ2-5; D gene uncertain. Trimming removed 2 bases from V and 2 bases from J, with 6 bases in between. The CDR3 contains 13 residues. Here the CDR3 DNA reads TGTGCCAGCAGTTTACCCGATCAAGAGACCCAGTACTTC. Translation: CASSLPDQETQYF.

This clonotype was seen ten or more times. The chain links TRBV30 to TRBJ1-5, with 10 positions matching TRBD1. J gave up 4 bases and V 2 bases, and 2 bases lay outside the gene matches. Per germline, CDR1 GTSNPN and CDR2 SVGIG (reference sequence). The CDR3 sequence is 14 residues long. CDR3 sequence (DNA): TGTGCCTGGAGTCCGGGACAGGGGAATCAGCCCCAGCATTTT. Its translation is CAWSPGQGNQPQHF.

There are many counts of this clonotype. This rearrangement joins TRBV5-1 to TRBJ1-6; D is perhaps TRBD1 (5 bases). Trimming left V 5 bases short and J 8 bases short, with 14 bases between. This CDR3 has 14 amino acids. Germline V gives CDR1 SGHRS, CDR2 YFSETQ. Here the CDR3 reads CASRIAGRDSPLHF. DNA of the CDR3: TGCGCCAGCAGAATTGCAGGGCGAGATTCACCCCTCCACTTT. Supplemented by reference TRBV5-1 and TRBJ1-6, the full variable domain reads KAGVTQTPRYLIKTRGQQVTLSCSPISGHRSVSWYQQTPGQGLQFLFEYFSETQRNKGNFPGRFSGRQFSNSRSEMNVSTLELGDSALYLCASRIAGRDSPLHFGNGTRLTVT.

At least ten counts were recorded for this clonotype. The V gene is TRBV29-1, the J gene TRBJ2-2; 9 bases match TRBD1. The V gene end was trimmed by 3 bases and the J gene end by 5 bases; junction bases not matched to a gene: 4. The CDR3 runs 14 residues. CDR1 is SQVTM, CDR2 ANQGSEA, per germline. CDR3 sequence reads: CSVDGTGSTGELFF. CDR3 nucleotide sequence: TGCAGCGTTGATGGGACAGGGAGTACCGGGGAGCTGTTTTTT.

This clonotype was picked up many times. This sequence joins TRBV24-1 and TRBJ2-7; no clear D. V was trimmed by 7 bases and J by 3 bases, leaving 12 bases between them. Germline V gene lookup returns CDR1 KGHDR and CDR2 SFDVKD. The CDR3 runs to 13 residues. Here the CDR3 DNA reads TGTGCCACCAGCGACAAGACGTACTACGAGCAGTACTTC. It translates to CATSDKTYYEQYF.

This clonotype showed up many times. The chain couples TRBV2 to TRBJ2-7, with 7 bases identical to TRBD1. The CDR3 is 15 residues long. Unmatched junction bases numbered 11, after V lost 6 bases and J lost 3 bases. Per the germline V gene, CDR1 is SNHLY and CDR2 is FYNNEI. CDR3 loop: CASSLTTGTNYEQYF. CDR3 in DNA: TGTGCCAGCAGCCTCACGACAGGGACCAACTACGAGCAGTACTTC.

This clonotype was observed at least ten times. The chain employs TRBV7-2 and TRBJ2-3; D is ambiguous. The CDR3 has 13 residues. V was pared by 4 bases and J by 0 bases, with 5 bases between. Germline-derived CDR1 and CDR2 are SGHTA and FQGNSA. The CDR3 reads CASSYVSTDTQYF. In nucleotides, the CDR3 is TGTGCCAGCAGCTACGTTAGCACAGATACGCAGTATTTT.

In its sample, this clonotype was seen many times. V usage is TRBV5-1 and J usage is TRBJ2-2; 7 positions match TRBD1. This CDR3 has 15 residues. Germline CDR1 SGHRS, CDR2 YFSETQ. The trim removed 5 bases at V and 2 bases at J, leaving 6 bases unmatched. CDR3 region: CASRRDSFNTGELFF. The CDR3 DNA reads as TGCGCCAGCAGACGGGACAGTTTTAACACCGGGGAGCTGTTTTTT.

This clonotype was seen many times. The chain combines TRBV7-9 with TRBJ1-2, with D possibly being TRBD1 (6 bases). Trimming left V 0 bases short and J 5 bases short, with 13 bases between. This CDR3 region has 15 residues. Germline CDR1 and CDR2: SEHNR and FQNEAQ (reference sequence). The DNA for the CDR3 is TGTGCCAGCAGCTTAGCCGTGGGGACATCATATGGCTACACCTTC. Its translation: CASSLAVGTSYGYTF.

This clonotype was picked up many times. The chain carries TRBV19 and TRBJ2-5, with D perhaps matching TRBD1 or TRBD2 (6 bases each). In germline, CDR1 is LNHDA, CDR2 SQIVND (reference sequence). V lost 6 bases and J 5 bases, leaving 13 bases between the germline ends. CDR3 length: 13 amino acids. CDR3 sequence: CASRPGGEETQYF. DNA of the CDR3: TGTGCCAGTAGGCCCGGGGGCGAGGAGACCCAGTACTTC.

This clonotype has ten or more counts. The chain combines TRBV5-1 with TRBJ2-5, with D uncertain. V lost 4 bases to trimming and J lost 0 bases, with 13 bases between them. CDR1 is SGHRS, CDR2 YFSETQ, per germline. The CDR3 loop spans 15 amino acids. CDR3 sequence: CASSQVPAYQETQYF. The CDR3 bases are TGCGCCAGCAGCCAAGTACCCGCCTACCAAGAGACCCAGTACTTC.

This clonotype was observed at least ten times. As DNA, the CDR3 is TGTGCCAGCAGTTTTTCGCCCCACCTCGGGATGGTGGGCTACACCTTC. This codes for CASSFSPHLGMVGYTF. The V call is TRBV28, the J call TRBJ1-2, with no clear D. Germline assignment: CDR1 MDHEN and CDR2 SYDVKM. This CDR3 spans 16 amino acids. V lost 3 bases and J 8 bases, leaving 22 bases between the germline ends.

This clonotype has ten or more counts. Written as DNA, the CDR3 is TGTGCCAGCAGTTACCCCACCGGGACAGGGACAAACACCGGGGAGCTGTTTTTT. Translated: CASSYPTGTGTNTGELFF. J is TRBJ2-2 and V is TRBV6-2 or TRBV6-3; TRBD1 agrees at 9 bases. V was clipped by 2 bases and J by 2 bases; unmatched bases: 9. The CDR3 length is 18 residues. Germline CDR1 is MNHEY and CDR2 is SVGEGT.

There are many counts of this clonotype. The chain combines TRBV29-1 with TRBJ1-2; D remains unclear. The CDR3 loop spans 9 amino acids. Germline CDR1 and CDR2: SQVTM and ANQGSEA. V dropped 0 bases and J dropped 8 bases, with 1 base sitting between them. CDR3 nucleotide sequence: TGCAGCGTTGAAGAAGGCTACACCTTC. Translation: CSVEEGYTF.

Comment on this clonotype: A much larger clone lies a single base off, so this may be a read error. The rearrangement joins TRBV6-1 to TRBJ2-7; D ambiguous. This CDR3 has 15 amino acids. The germline V gene encodes CDR1 MNHNS and CDR2 SASEGT. The CDR3 protein is CASSVVWADLYEHYF. In DNA form, the CDR3 reads TGTGCCAGCAGTGTGGTTTGGGCGGATTTGTACGAGCATTACTTC.

This clonotype appeared many times. V and J are TRBV24-1 and TRBJ2-3, with 11 positions matching TRBD2. Trimming at V came to 5 bases and at J to 2 bases, leaving 17 bases not matched to a gene. Germline lookup yields CDR1 KGHDR and CDR2 SFDVKD. The CDR3 has 20 residues. In DNA form, the CDR3 reads TGTGCCACCAGTGGCCCTGGGACTAGCGGAAGACCAACCGCCACAGATACGCAGTATTTT. Protein: CATSGPGTSGRPTATDTQYF.

In this sample, this clonotype turned up many times. The V and J genes are TRBV11-2 and TRBJ2-5, with TRBD2 identical over 8 bases. The CDR3 sequence is 16 residues long. Germline CDR1 and CDR2: SGHAT and FQNNGV. With 1 base clipped from V and 4 bases from J, the junction kept 8 bases outside the gene matches. The CDR3 region is CASSLVAGGGGETQYF. The CDR3 DNA reads as TGTGCCAGCAGCTTAGTTGCGGGGGGAGGGGGAGAGACCCAGTACTTC. Drawing the rest from reference TRBV11-2 and TRBJ2-5, the complete variable domain is EAGVAQSPRYKIIEKRQSVAFWCNPISGHATLYWYQQILGQGPKLLIQFQNNGVVDDSQLPKDRFSAERLKGVDSTLKIQPAKLEDSAVYLCASSLVAGGGGETQYFGPGTRLLVL.

The table lists this clonotype with many counts. The V gene is TRBV20-1, the J gene TRBJ2-7; 13 nucleotides line up with TRBD2. V lost 6 bases and J lost 7; bases outside the gene matches: 9. CDR1 and CDR2 from the germline V gene are DFQATT and SNEGSKA (reference sequence). This CDR3 has 14 amino acids. DNA for the CDR3: TGCAGTGCGCCAACTAGCGGGAGGGCTGGGGAGCAGTACTTC. It translates to CSAPTSGRAGEQYF.

Notes on this clonotype: A read error may produce the germline difference seen at one junction end. The CDR3 sequence is CAISAAGVLNGELFF. The CDR3 DNA reads as TGTGCCATCAGTGCGGCGGGAGTTTTGAACGGGGAACTGTTTTTT. The V call is TRBV10-3, the J call TRBJ2-2; TRBD2 matches 7 bases. CDR1 and CDR2 (germline): ENHRY, SYGVKD. The CDR3 is 15 residues long.

This clonotype occurred many times. The rearrangement uses TRBV5-5 and TRBJ2-3; TRBD1 aligns across 10 bases. J was trimmed by 4 bases and V by 0 bases; bases with no gene match: 2. The length of the CDR3 is 15 residues. The germline V gene encodes CDR1 SGHKS and CDR2 YYEKEE (reference sequence). CDR3 amino acids: CASSLEGQGADTQYF. The CDR3 DNA is TGTGCCAGCAGCTTGGAAGGACAGGGGGCAGATACGCAGTATTTT.

In its sample, this clonotype was seen many times. The genes are TRBV6-6 and TRBJ1-1; 11 positions agree with TRBD1. This CDR3 is built from 15 residues. The germline V gene encodes CDR1 MNHNY and CDR2 SVGAGI (reference sequence). Trimming removed 6 bases from V and 4 bases from J; junction bases left unmatched: 7. CDR3 loop: CASSPGQGVFTEAFF. CDR3 sequence (DNA): TGTGCCAGCAGCCCGGGACAGGGGGTTTTCACTGAAGCTTTCTTT.